This paragraph reports one T cell receptor beta chain. Antigen specificity is unknown. A read error may account for a junction end that differs from germline. This sample was included in a study of cytomegalovirus exposure and HLA in healthy donors. Study-wide context: The Caucasian-associated ancestry cluster held around 81% of approximately 400 genotyped donors. Points from the study as a whole: A later analysis found most CMV-associated TCR beta chains apparently HLA-restricted.

Use of 60 Vbeta and 13 Jbeta primers characterized the PCR. Sequenced by immunoSEQ multiplex PCR; TCRdb stores in-frame clones only, minus some. This table holds 150,000 to 200,000 clones, 78% found once. Germline V gene sequence: CDR1 SGHNT, CDR2 YYREEE (reference sequence). The CDR3 length is 11 residues. Sequenced material: PBMCs. The TCR comes from a woman aged 30 to 39 in good health and CMV-seropositive. V is TRBV5-4 and J is TRBJ1-2, with D uncertain. CDR3 protein: CASSLGYNLFF. In nucleotides, the CDR3 is TGTGCCAGCAGCTTGGGCTATAATCTTTTCTTC.